This is a list of T cell receptor beta chains from one sample in a study of T cells in Graves' hyperthyroidism and ophthalmopathy. A single record per CDR3 protein comes from TCRdb applying MiXCR to the multiplex PCR reads. Here the sample spans more than 450,000 distinct CDR3 sequences, just under 20% being singletons. The specimen sequenced was blood. The source of these receptors is a man aged 40-49 years with Graves' ophthalmopathy. The CDR3 runs from the conserved cysteine through the conserved F or W. The D gene is left open where the match is weak. A clone size is listed for some rows: how often the clone was seen (once, few, many), or a class if it is expanded.

>TRBV25-1|.|TRBJ1-1|.
TGTGCCAGCAGTAGGGGGTCGGGTGAAGCTTTCTTT
CASSRGSGEAFF
>TRBV6-5|.|TRBJ1-2|.
TGTGCCAGCAGTTACTCGGATGGGAATAACTATGGCTACACCTTC
CASSYSDGNNYGYTF
>TRBV6-1|.|TRBJ2-1|TRBD1
TGTGCCAGCAGTGAAGCGCGGACAGGGGCCTACAATGAGCAGTTCTTC
CASSEARTGAYNEQFF
>TRBV29-1|few|TRBJ2-7|.
TGCAGCGTTGAGTTGGGTCTGGAGCAGTACTTC
CSVELGLEQYF
>TRBV12-3/TRBV12-4|few|TRBJ1-1|.
TGTGCCAGCAGTTTTTTGGCGGACACTGAAGCTTTCTTT
CASSFLADTEAFF
>TRBV20-1|few|TRBJ2-1|TRBD1
TGCAGTGCTAGAGATGCGGGACAGGGATCCTACAATGAGCAGTTCTTC
CSARDAGQGSYNEQFF
>TRBV5-1|many|TRBJ1-2|.
TGCGCCACCCAAAGGGACTCTACCAACTATGGCTACACCTTC
CATQRDSTNYGYTF
>TRBV7-9|many|TRBJ2-3|TRBD2
TGTGCCAGCCAGCGGGGGGGCCGAGATACGCAGTATTTT
CASQRGGRDTQYF
>TRBV7-6|many|TRBJ1-1|.
TGTGCCAGCAGCTTCATACCGGGGCACACTGAAGCTTTCTTT
CASSFIPGHTEAFF
>TRBV15|few|TRBJ1-3|.
TGTGCCACCAGCAGAGACCAGGGACCTGGAAACACCATATATTTT
CATSRDQGPGNTIYF
>TRBV28|many|TRBJ2-5|.
TGTGCCAGCAGTTACAGTCGGACCCCGACCCAGTACTTC
CASSYSRTPTQYF
>TRBV5-1|many|TRBJ2-1|TRBD1
TGCGCCAGCAGCACGGGACAGGGGGCGAGCAATGAGCAGTTCTTC
CASSTGQGASNEQFF
>TRBV7-2|many|TRBJ1-2|.
TGTGCCAGCAGCCGGCCCGGGAATACTAACTATGGCTACACCTTC
CASSRPGNTNYGYTF
>TRBV20-1|few|TRBJ1-1|.
TGCAGCCTGCCGGCCCTGGGGACTGAAGCTTTCTTT
CSLPALGTEAFF
>TRBV27|.|TRBJ2-2|.
TGTGCCAGCAGTTTTACAGGGTTCGCGAACACCGGGGAGCTGTTTTTT
CASSFTGFANTGELFF
>TRBV10-3|many|TRBJ2-3|.
TGTGCCATCAGTGAACGTGCGGTAGCCTCAAGGGGTACAGATACGCAGTATTTT
CAISERAVASRGTDTQYF
>TRBV12-3/TRBV12-4|few|TRBJ1-6|.
TGTGCCAGCAGGGGACTCTTCTTAAATTCACCCCTCCACTTT
CASRGLFLNSPLHF
>TRBV20-1|.|TRBJ2-6|.
TGCAGTGCTAAAGAAAGACCGGCCATGAAACCTGGGGCCAACGTCCTGACTTTC
CSAKERPAMKPGANVLTF
>TRBV9|few|TRBJ1-1|.
TGTGCCAGCAGCGTAAGGGAAACAGGCCTCTTGAACACTGAAGCTTTCTTT
CASSVRETGLLNTEAFF
>TRBV6-1|.|TRBJ1-1|.
TGTGCCAGCAGTGGACACGGTCACGCTGAAGCTTTCTTT
CASSGHGHAEAFF
>TRBV9|.|TRBJ1-2|.
TGTGCCAGCAGCCACCCGGATCGGGGGAATGGCTACACCTTC
CASSHPDRGNGYTF
>TRBV10-2|.|TRBJ1-2|TRBD1
TGCGCCAGCAGTGTACAGACAGGGACTTATGGCTACACCTTC
CASSVQTGTYGYTF
>TRBV5-1|many|TRBJ2-7|.
TGCGCCAGCAGACCTGACTCGTCCTTCTCCTACGAGCAGTACTTC
CASRPDSSFSYEQYF
>TRBV12-3/TRBV12-4|many|TRBJ1-5|.
TGTGCCAGCAGCGAGACAGGAAGCAATCAGCCCCAGCATTTT
CASSETGSNQPQHF
>TRBV12-3/TRBV12-4|many|TRBJ1-1|.
TGTGCCAGCAGTCTACAGGGATTGAACACTGAAGCTTTCTTT
CASSLQGLNTEAFF
>TRBV28|few|TRBJ2-1|TRBD1
TGTGCCAGCAGTTCCGGACAGGGGGAGCAGTTCTTC
CASSSGQGEQFF
>TRBV7-2|.|TRBJ2-4|TRBD2
TGTGCCAGCAGCATAGCGGGACTCTCGGGGAGTCACATTCAGTACTTC
CASSIAGLSGSHIQYF
>TRBV6-2/TRBV6-3|few|TRBJ1-5|.
TGTGCCAGCAGTTACTCGGGAGGGGGAGAGCCCCAGCATTTT
CASSYSGGGEPQHF
>TRBV7-9|few|TRBJ2-7|TRBD1
TGTGCCAGCAGCTTTGGGGACAGGGGTGGTCGCGAGCAGTACTTC
CASSFGDRGGREQYF
>TRBV2|many|TRBJ2-1|.
TGTGCCAGGAATCCCAACGGAGAGGGTGGGGAGCAGTTCTTC
CARNPNGEGGEQFF
>TRBV5-8|few|TRBJ2-2|TRBD1
TGTGCCAACAGCTTGCCGCAGGGGGTCGACACCGGGGAGCTGTTTTTT
CANSLPQGVDTGELFF
>TRBV6-1|.|TRBJ2-1|TRBD2
TGTGCCAGCAGTGAAGGAGGGACTAACAACAATGAGCAGTTCTTC
CASSEGGTNNNEQFF
>TRBV28|many|TRBJ2-1|.
TGTGCCAGCAGCCCCAGGGGCTACAATGAGCAGTTCTTC
CASSPRGYNEQFF
>TRBV10-3|many|TRBJ2-7|TRBD1
TGTGCCACGTCGGGACAGTTCTACGAGCAGTACTTC
CATSGQFYEQYF
>TRBV30|.|TRBJ2-1|.
TGTGCCTGGGGCGGAGGGGGCGTCGGGAATGAGCAGTTCTTC
CAWGGGGVGNEQFF
>TRBV5-6|.|TRBJ2-3|.
TGTGCCAGCAGCTCAATCCACACAGATACGCAGTATTTT
CASSSIHTDTQYF
>TRBV4-1|.|TRBJ2-1|.
TGCGCCAGCAGCCAAGAAGGGGAGGCGGGCTACAATGAGCAGTTCTTC
CASSQEGEAGYNEQFF
>TRBV7-8|few|TRBJ2-7|.
TGTGCCAGCAGCTTAGCCAGGCAGTACGAGCAGTACTTC
CASSLARQYEQYF
>TRBV2|.|TRBJ1-5|.
TGTGCCAGCAGTGAAAACAGGGTCGGCAATCAGCCCCAGCATTTT
CASSENRVGNQPQHF
>TRBV10-3|.|TRBJ2-3|TRBD2
TGTGCCGTCAGTGGGTTAGCGGGGGCCGACACAGATACGCAGTATTTT
CAVSGLAGADTDTQYF
>TRBV7-9|.|TRBJ2-3|.
TGTGCCAGCAGCCCGGAGCGGTCAGATACGCAGTATTTT
CASSPERSDTQYF
>TRBV20-1|many|TRBJ1-2|.
TGCAGTGCTAGAGCCTCCCGGGACCTTGGCTACACCTTC
CSARASRDLGYTF
>TRBV6-1|many|TRBJ2-1|TRBD2
TGTGCCAGCAGTGAAGCGCGACCGGGACTAGCGCTTCATGAGCAGTTCTTC
CASSEARPGLALHEQFF
>TRBV3-1|many|TRBJ2-7|.
TGTGCCAGCAGCCAAGATGGGCAGGGAAGAAGCGAGCAGTACTTC
CASSQDGQGRSEQYF
>TRBV30|.|TRBJ2-1|.
TGTGCCTGGAGTGCGGGGGCTAGGACTTACAATGAGCAGTTCTTC
CAWSAGARTYNEQFF
>TRBV20-1|.|TRBJ1-1|TRBD1
TGCAGTGCCAGGGGGTTGGTTTTGAACACTGAAGCTTTCTTT
CSARGLVLNTEAFF
>TRBV3-1|.|TRBJ2-2|.
TGTGCCAGCAGCCAAGGGGTCTCCACCGGGGAGCTGTTTTTT
CASSQGVSTGELFF
>TRBV24-1|.|TRBJ2-5|.
TGTGCCACCAGTGATTTGAAGGGAGCGGAGACCCGGTACTTC
CATSDLKGAETRYF
>TRBV6-5|.|TRBJ2-7|.
TGTGCCAGCAGTTCTGGGATCGGCAATGAGCAGTACTTC
CASSSGIGNEQYF
>TRBV3-1|few|TRBJ2-2|TRBD2
TGTGCCAGCAGCATCCGACTAGCATCGAACACCGGGGAGCTGTTTTTT
CASSIRLASNTGELFF
>TRBV3-1|.|TRBJ2-1|TRBD2
TGTGCCAGCAGCCAAGTACTTCTAGCGGACGAAACACTGAAGGGGTTTAACAATGAGCAGTTCTTC
CASSQVLLADETLKGFNNEQFF
>TRBV6-1|many|TRBJ2-7|TRBD1
TGTGCCAGCAGCTACTGGGGACAGAGAAGCGAGCAGTACTTC
CASSYWGQRSEQYF
>TRBV28|.|TRBJ2-1|TRBD2
TGTGCCGGATCCCCCTGGCGGGAGACATCCTACAATGAGCAGTTCTTC
CAGSPWRETSYNEQFF
>TRBV7-8|.|TRBJ1-6|.
TGTGCCAGCAGCTTAGTGAACGAAGGTTCACCCCTCCACTTT
CASSLVNEGSPLHF
>TRBV3-1|few|TRBJ1-1|.
TGTGCCAGCAGAGGAGGGAAGGGGACTGAAGCTTTCTTT
CASRGGKGTEAFF
>TRBV29-1|few|TRBJ1-2|.
TGCAGCGTTGACATGGACTATGGCTACACCTTC
CSVDMDYGYTF